The clone carrying this T cell receptor beta chain was detected a few times. Antigen specificity is unknown. There were TCR beta CDR3 regions amplified from RNA transcripts. During a first-round RT-PCR of the TCR CDR3, the HTBI primer set was used. TCRdb processed the multiplex PCR reads anew with MiXCR; each CDR3 protein has one entry. In the table there are 500,000 to 650,000 distinct CDR3 sequences, approximately 48% of which are singletons. The entry originates in a study of T cells in Graves' hyperthyroidism and ophthalmopathy. Findings of the study overall: From stable hyperthyroidism, ophthalmopathy was set apart by a 13 V-J model. Blood also carried most thyroid clonotypes expanded above 0.001.

With 3 bases removed from V and 5 bases from J, the gap between germline ends came to 8 bases. The length of the CDR3 is 13 residues. Looked up from germline, CDR1 is SEHNR and CDR2 is FQNEAQ (reference sequence). This receptor was obtained from an adult woman with Graves' disease, either hyperthyroidism or ophthalmopathy (not recorded which). The genes are TRBV7-9 and TRBJ1-5; D is ambiguous. The sample consisted of peripheral blood or thyroid tissue (not recorded which). The CDR3 here is CASSFGPYQPQHF. The DNA of the CDR3 is TGTGCCAGCAGCTTCGGCCCCTATCAGCCCCAGCATTTT.